This T cell receptor (beta chain) was recovered during a study of blood T cell repertoires in COVID-19 (dated by TCRdb to about 2020). Regarding the complete study: Samples covering the acute and convalescent phases of COVID-19 were provided by collaborators in the United States, Italy and Spain. A freely available public database, intended as a resource for researchers studying the immune response to SARS-CoV-2, is where the repertoires were released. Samples were obtained from the ongoing ImmuneRACE study (first 160 participants) and from roughly 1,300 subjects provided by 6 global collaborators. The sample metadata nearly always contained a de-identified subject ID, COVID-19 status, age in years and sex. Deeply sampled blood TCRbeta repertoires from subjects exposed to, actively infected with, or recovered from COVID-19 were included in the dataset. HLA class I and class II types, where available, came from metadata supplied by the sample provider rather than from assay-based typing. The material from the prospective study consisted of cDNA or gDNA derived from T cells, B-cell-depleted T cells, or PBMCs.

About this clone itself: Its antigen has not been determined. Within one base of it there is no much larger clone, and no base qualities were kept.

The research as a whole found: How much clinical and demographic metadata was included differed by source and by participant, and the metadata was provided uncurated.

TCRbeta CDR3 regions were amplified from genomic DNA using the immunoSEQ Assay, a bias-controlled multiplex PCR. As for the authors' bioinformatics: The number of nucleated cells in each sample was estimated from the amplification of reference gene primers within the assay. To quantify the absolute abundance of each unique TCRbeta CDR3 rearrangement, sequence reads were collapsed and filtered. For each sample, productive Simpson clonality was calculated as the square root of Simpson's diversity index across productive rearrangements. Entries here come from immuneACCESS through TCRdb and include only in-frame sequences with V and J called. Some clones fail to appear in such tables; in the studies checked, an unresolved V gene covers under half of the shortfall, and the cause of the remainder is unknown. That table furnishes V, J and clone size, whereas the DNA furnished D and trimming. For this sample the table gives roughly 200,000 clones, of which about 88% were detected only once. The top ten clonotypes cover roughly a sixth of the sample.

Germline trimming amounts to 4 bases on V and 1 base on J, with 13 as the count of junction bases outside the gene matches. The CDR3 covers 18 residues, taking in both the cysteine and the phenylalanine. Solely the CDR3 DNA is kept, with 54 bases framed from the first base. The germline V gene specifies SNHLY as CDR1 and FYNNEI as CDR2. In Seattle, one collaborating source enrolled patients while the infection was active and tracked those patients longitudinally over the course of disease. Whole blood was collected in K2EDTA tubes by collaborating institutions according to the institutions' own protocols. For TCRbeta analysis, collaborator samples were shipped as frozen whole blood, as isolated PBMCs, or as DNA extracted from either sample type.

The receptor was derived from a man aged 45-65 years with COVID-19, enrolled during active disease. The V and J segments used are TRBV2 and TRBJ1-5; 7 junctional bases match TRBD1. The sample comprised peripheral blood. The CDR3 loop reads CASSGGRQGLKSNQPQHF. The sequence in DNA is TGTGCCAGCAGTGGCGGTCGACAGGGACTCAAAAGCAATCAGCCCCAGCATTTT. With the rest looked up from the reference TRBV2 and TRBJ1-5 genes rather than sequenced, the full variable domain is EPEVTQTPSHQVTQMGQEVILRCVPISNHLYFYWYRQILGQKVEFLVSFYNNEISEKSEIFDDQFSVERPDGSNFTLKIRSTKLEDSAMYFCASSGGRQGLKSNQPQHFGDGTRLSIL.